The rows below give T cell receptor beta chains drawn from one sample of a study of T cells and Merkel cell carcinoma outcomes. Libraries were prepared by immunoSEQ multiplex PCR; TCRdb keeps only in-frame clonotypes and omits some of them. Of over a thousand clones listed, about 91% are singletons. The sample was tumor tissue from Merkel cell carcinoma. The receptors were gathered from a human donor with Merkel cell carcinoma. Both conserved end residues are part of each CDR3. The order of the fields is V gene, clone size, J gene, D gene, CDR3 DNA, CDR3 protein. D genes are given only for firm matches. Some rows have no size entry. The others give once, few or many, or a class for an expanded clone.

TRBV2,-,TRBJ2-5,-,TGTGCCAGCAGTGAACCTCTTGAAGAGACCCAGTACTTC,CASSEPLEETQYF
TRBV5-1,-,TRBJ1-1,TRBD1,TGCGCCAGCAGCTTGATGGGACAGGGGTCCATGAACACTGAAGCTTTCTTT,CASSLMGQGSMNTEAFF
TRBV7-9,few,TRBJ2-3,-,TGTGCCAGCAGCTTCGGCACAGATACGCAGTATTTT,CASSFGTDTQYF
TRBV5-1,-,TRBJ2-3,TRBD2,TGCGCCAGCAGCATTCTAGCGGGGGGCACAGATACGCAGTATTTT,CASSILAGGTDTQYF
TRBV6-1,-,TRBJ2-1,-,TGTGCCAGCACAGGCAGGGTATACAATGAGCAGTTCTTC,CASTGRVYNEQFF
TRBV27,-,TRBJ2-3,TRBD1,TGTGCCAGCACCCGACAGGGGTACACAGATACGCAGTATTTT,CASTRQGYTDTQYF
TRBV21-1,few,TRBJ1-1,-,TGTGCCAGCAGCCTCCTCAGGGGGTGCGGGAACACTGAAGCTTTCTTT,CASSLLRGCGNTEAFF
TRBV15,once,TRBJ2-5,-,TGTGCCACCAGCAGAGTGAAGGGGAAAGAGACCCAGTACTTC,CATSRVKGKETQYF
TRBV4-2,-,TRBJ1-4,-,TGTGTCAGCAGCCTCCGGGACGGTATAACTAATGAAAAACTGTTTTTT,CVSSLRDGITNEKLFF
TRBV9,-,TRBJ2-7,-,TGTGCCAGCAGCGTAGGAAGAGGCCCCTACGAGCAGTACTTC,CASSVGRGPYEQYF
TRBV5-1,once,TRBJ2-1,TRBD2,TGCGCCAGCAGCCGCGGGGGGGAAAATGAGCAGTTCTTC,CASSRGGENEQFF